This is a list of T cell receptor beta chains from one sample in a study of CD8+CD57+ T cells in acquired aplastic anemia. A single record per CDR3 protein comes from TCRdb applying MiXCR to the reads. Of 200,000 or so distinct CDR3 sequences listed, under 70% are singletons. The source material was sorted CD4+, CD8+, or CD8+CD57+ T cells (not recorded which) from PBMCs. These TCRs come from a human donor with severe aplastic anemia or a healthy control (not recorded which). Both conserved end residues are part of each CDR3. A D gene is named only where the DNA matches it firmly. Part of the rows lack a size; the others show once, few, many or a class for expanded clones.

>TRBJ2-7|TRBV7-8|few|TRBD1
TGTGCCAGCAGCTCCTCGGACAGGGGGCCCTACGAGCAGTACTTC
CASSSSDRGPYEQYF
>TRBJ2-7|TRBV15|-|-
TGTGCCACCAGCGCCTCCCGGACCACTTCCTACGAGCAGTACTTC
CATSASRTTSYEQYF
>TRBJ2-7|TRBV5-5|few|TRBD1
TGTGCCAGCAGCTCAAAGGACAGGGGCTACGAGCAGTACTTC
CASSSKDRGYEQYF
>TRBJ2-7|TRBV7-9|-|-
TGTGCCAGCAGCTTTAAGGGGCGCGAGCAGTACTTC
CASSFKGREQYF
>TRBJ2-7|TRBV7-9|many|TRBD2
TGTGCCAGCAGCTCCTTTAGCGGGGGGGACTCCTACGAGCAGTACTTC
CASSSFSGGDSYEQYF
>TRBJ2-2|TRBV29-1|many|-
TGCAGCGTTGAAGATCAAGGGTTAACCGGGGAGCTGTTTTTT
CSVEDQGLTGELFF
>TRBJ1-5|TRBV28|once|-
TGTGCCAGCAGGGGGGCCCCGGGTCAGCCCCAGCATTTT
CASRGAPGQPQHF
>TRBJ1-1|TRBV20-1|-|-
TGCAGTGCTAGAGATCCAACCCACCCATTGGCTTTCTTT
CSARDPTHPLAFF
>TRBJ2-7|TRBV29-1|once|-
TGCAGCGCCGGCAGCATCGGGGCCTCCTACGAGCAGTACTTC
CSAGSIGASYEQYF
>TRBJ2-3|TRBV24-1|few|-
TGTGCCACCAGCCGACGGGGGGCCACAGATACGCAGTATTTT
CATSRRGATDTQYF
>TRBJ2-3|TRBV7-3|-|-
TGTGCCAGCAGGGCGGGTCTGTCGGCAGATACGCAGTATTTT
CASRAGLSADTQYF
>TRBJ2-2|TRBV5-4|-|-
TGTGCCAGCAGCTTCGAGGCGGGAAACACCGGGGAGCTGTTTTTT
CASSFEAGNTGELFF
>TRBJ2-3|TRBV7-2|-|-
TGTGCCAGCAGCCTTGGCAAGAACACAGATACGCAGTATTTT
CASSLGKNTDTQYF
>TRBJ1-1|TRBV7-2|-|-
TGTGCCAGCAGCTACAACAGGGATCGGAACACTGAAGCTTTCTTT
CASSYNRDRNTEAFF
>TRBJ2-3|TRBV2|many|TRBD2
TGTGCCAGCAGTGAATTAGCGGGGGGGCCGGATACGCAGTATTTT
CASSELAGGPDTQYF
>TRBJ2-7|TRBV7-9|-|TRBD2
TGTGCCAGCAGCTTAGCGGCTAGCGGGAGCTACGAGCAGTACTTC
CASSLAASGSYEQYF
>TRBJ2-1|TRBV24-1|-|-
TGTGCCACCAGTGCGGGGGGCGGGGAGCAGTTCTTC
CATSAGGGEQFF
>TRBJ1-2|TRBV20-1|-|-
TGCAGTGCTAGAGATGGGCGGGGAAACTATGGCTACACCTTC
CSARDGRGNYGYTF
>TRBJ1-5|TRBV12-3/TRBV12-4|many|-
TGTGCCAGCAGTTCTACAGAGCCCGGCACAATGGGTCAGCCCCAGCATTTT
CASSSTEPGTMGQPQHF
>TRBJ2-3|TRBV5-1|-|TRBD1
TGCGCCAGCAGCTTGGGGGGAACAGGGGGCACAGATACGCAGTATTTT
CASSLGGTGGTDTQYF
>TRBJ2-5|TRBV15|few|-
TGTGCCACCAGCGGCCGTGGGGGCGGGGAGACCCAGTACTTC
CATSGRGGGETQYF
>TRBJ2-1|TRBV11-2|-|TRBD2
TGTGCCAGCAGCTACGGAGCGGGGGCGAATGAGCAGTTCTTC
CASSYGAGANEQFF
>TRBJ1-1|TRBV11-1|many|-
TGTGCCAGCAGCTTAGGACAGGTAAACACTGAAGCTTTCTTT
CASSLGQVNTEAFF
>TRBJ1-4|TRBV11-2|many|-
TGTGCCAGCAGCTTAGACACGGAAAAACTGTTTTTT
CASSLDTEKLFF
>TRBJ2-3|TRBV19|-|TRBD1
TGTGCCAGTAGTAAAGACAGGGGTAACACAGATACGCAGTATTTT
CASSKDRGNTDTQYF
>TRBJ2-6|TRBV10-3|-|-
TGTGCCATCAGTGCAGGACCCTCTGGGGCCAACGTCCTGACTTTC
CAISAGPSGANVLTF
>TRBJ2-5|TRBV19|-|TRBD2
TGTGCCAGTAGTATGGGGGGGGAAGAGACCCAGTACTTC
CASSMGGEETQYF
>TRBJ1-1|TRBV19|-|-
TGTGCCAGTAGTATTACACCCAACACTGAAGCTTTCTTT
CASSITPNTEAFF
>TRBJ1-2|TRBV7-9|-|-
TGTGCCAGCAGCTTAGATGGGAAGGGGGGCTATGGCTACACCTTC
CASSLDGKGGYGYTF
>TRBJ1-5|TRBV19|-|-
TGTGCCAGTAGTACCGTAAATAGCAATCAGCCCCAGCATTTT
CASSTVNSNQPQHF
>TRBJ1-2|TRBV27|-|-
TGTGCCAGCAGTTTATCGCCGGGGTCTTATGGCTACACCTTC
CASSLSPGSYGYTF
>TRBJ2-3|TRBV7-8|-|TRBD2
TGTGCCAGCAGTTCGGGAGGCCCAGATACGCAGTATTTT
CASSSGGPDTQYF
>TRBJ2-6|TRBV19|many|TRBD1
TGTGCCAGTAGCCCTACAGGGGCCTCTGGGGCCAACGTCCTGACTTTC
CASSPTGASGANVLTF
>TRBJ2-3|TRBV24-1|once|-
TGTGCCACCTGTGATCGGGCAAAAACGCAGTATTTT
CATCDRAKTQYF
>TRBJ1-5|TRBV10-2|-|-
TGTGCCAGCAATTTCCGTTGGGGGGAGCCCCAGCATTTT
CASNFRWGEPQHF
>TRBJ1-6|TRBV5-1|-|TRBD1
TGCGCCAGCAGCTTGGGCTTGACAGGGGCCGGTTCACCCCTCCACTTT
CASSLGLTGAGSPLHF